Below, 26 T cell receptor beta chains from the same sample are listed, as sequenced in a study of T cells in Graves' hyperthyroidism and ophthalmopathy. Amplification of TCR beta CDR3 regions used RNA as the template. In the first-round RT-PCR of the TCR CDR3, the HTBI primer set was used. One entry per CDR3 protein results from TCRdb running MiXCR on the multiplex PCR reads. The sample records 750,000 to 950,000 distinct CDR3 sequences, 38% being singletons. Source material: blood. These TCRs come from a man younger than 35 with Graves' hyperthyroidism.

Many counts were recorded for this clonotype. The chain combines TRBV2 with TRBJ1-5, with a weak D call TRBD1 (6 bases). Germline lookup yields CDR1 SNHLY and CDR2 FYNNEI. The CDR3 runs to 14 residues. Deletions cut 8 bases from V and 2 bases from J, with 13 bases between. Here the CDR3 DNA reads TGTGCCAGCGCACTCCGACAGGGCAATCAGCCCCAGCATTTT. Translated: CASALRQGNQPQHF.

CDR3 loop: CSALPHRGRNYGYTF. The CDR3 coding sequence is TGCAGTGCGCTGCCTCACAGGGGGCGCAACTATGGCTACACCTTC. The V and J genes are TRBV20-1 and TRBJ1-2; the match to TRBD1 covers 9 bases. Germline V gene lookup returns CDR1 DFQATT and CDR2 SNEGSKA (reference sequence). The trim removed 6 bases at V and 2 bases at J, leaving 10 bases unmatched. The CDR3 extends over 15 amino acids.

There are a few counts of this clonotype. The chain employs TRBV28 and TRBJ1-6, with TRBD1 identical over 10 bases. The CDR3 runs 14 residues. From germline, CDR1 is MDHEN and CDR2 SYDVKM. The V segment lost 6 bases and the J segment 10 bases; nucleotides outside the gene matches: 6. DNA for the CDR3: TGTGCCAGCAGGATGACAGGGGGCCAGTCACCCCTCCACTTT. Its translation is CASRMTGGQSPLHF.

CDR3 nucleotides: TGTGCCAGCAACATTGGGAAATCTGAAGCTTTCTTT. This sequence encodes CASNIGKSEAFF. V usage is TRBV6-5 and J usage is TRBJ1-1, with unresolved D. From germline, CDR1 is MNHEY and CDR2 SVGAGI. This CDR3 comprises 12 residues. The ends were cut back, 7 bases at V and 6 bases at J, with 12 bases in the middle.

Remarks on this clonotype: At one end the junction does not follow the germline gene, possibly because of a read error. The chain is built from TRBV4-1 and TRBJ2-5; 7 nucleotides match TRBD2. The CDR3 totals 16 residues. Germline V gene data show CDR1 as MGHRA and CDR2 as YSYEKL. The CDR3 region is CASSPGLVLSQETQYF. The CDR3 bases are TGTGCCAGCAGCCCCGGACTAGTTCTGTCCCAAGAGACCCAGTACTTC.

This clonotype was counted a single time. This rearrangement joins TRBV2 to TRBJ2-7, with D possibly being TRBD2 (6 bases). The germline V gene encodes CDR1 SNHLY and CDR2 FYNNEI. Between the trimmed V and J ends, which lost 6 bases and 2 bases, there was a span of 20 bases. This CDR3 spans 16 amino acids. The CDR3 bases are TGTGCCAGCAGCCAAGGACTTGGAGGGTCGGCCTACGAGCAGTACTTC. It specifies CASSQGLGGSAYEQYF.

The chain is built from TRBV6-5 and TRBJ1-5, with a tentative D call TRBD1 (6 bases). This CDR3 region has 14 residues. V lost 5 bases and J 2 bases, leaving 10 bases between the germline ends. Germline V CDR1 and CDR2: MNHEY, SVGAGI. This CDR3 is CASSRGGRNQPQHF. The DNA of the CDR3 is TGTGCCAGCAGTCGCGGGGGCCGCAATCAGCCCCAGCATTTT.

The genes are TRBV10-3 and TRBJ2-5; D call uncertain. From germline, CDR1 is ENHRY and CDR2 SYGVKD. The CDR3 runs to 14 residues. V lost 2 bases and J 4 bases, leaving 11 bases between the germline ends. The CDR3: CAISEKSARETQYF. For the CDR3, the DNA is TGTGCCATCAGTGAGAAGTCGGCTCGAGAGACCCAGTACTTC.

In its sample, this clonotype was seen many times. The genes are TRBV4-1 and TRBJ2-5; unclear D gene. The CDR3 is 13 amino acids. Trimming stripped 0 bases from V and 7 bases from J, with 9 bases between. Germline CDR1 MGHRA, CDR2 YSYEKL. The CDR3, as DNA: TGCGCCAGCAGCCAAGACTCACTTAGGACCCAGTACTTC. This codes for CASSQDSLRTQYF.

The chain couples TRBV27 to TRBJ2-5; D tentatively fits TRBD1 or TRBD2 (5 bases each). V lost 6 bases, J lost 5 bases, and 13 bases lay in between. Germline V CDR1 and CDR2: MNHEY, SMNVEV (reference sequence). The CDR3 has 13 amino acids. CDR3 nucleotides: TGTGCCAGCAGGATGGGGGTAGAGGAGACCCAGTACTTC. This gives the protein CASRMGVEETQYF.

CDR3 DNA sequence: TGCAGTGCTAGTGGGATAAATAACTATGGCTACACCTTC. Protein product: CSASGINNYGYTF. The chain recombines TRBV20-1 with TRBJ1-2; D remains unclear. Trimming removed 3 bases from V and 1 base from J, with 9 bases in between. Germline V gives CDR1 DFQATT, CDR2 SNEGSKA (reference sequence). The CDR3 has 13 amino acids.

The chain employs TRBV5-4 and TRBJ2-5; possible D gene TRBD1, 6 bases. The CDR3 extends over 11 amino acids. The germline V and J ends were trimmed by 3 bases and 11 bases, with 11 bases remaining between them. Germline loops: CDR1 SGHNT, CDR2 YYREEE (reference sequence). The CDR3 DNA is TGTGCCAGCAGCTCACAGGGTAATCAGTACTTC. Its protein product is CASSSQGNQYF.

This clonotype was observed at least ten times. The chain is built from TRBV14 and TRBJ2-7; the D is unclear. The CDR3 contains 14 residues. V was clipped by 4 bases and J by 6 bases, with 16 bases between them. In germline, CDR1 is SGHDN, CDR2 FVKESK. The CDR3 DNA reads as TGTGCCAGCAGCCTCTACGGGTTTCGCGGCGAGCAGTACTTC. Residues: CASSLYGFRGEQYF.

This clonotype was counted between two and nine times. Sequence at one end of the junction differs from germline and may be a read error. The V gene is TRBV7-8, the J gene TRBJ2-6, with D possibly matching TRBD1 (6 bases). Germline V gene data show CDR1 as SGHVS and CDR2 as FQNEAQ. The CDR3 is 17 amino acids. This chain's CDR3 is CASSQSTGSAGANVLTF. Here the CDR3 DNA reads TGCGCCAGCAGCCAAAGTACAGGGTCCGCTGGGGCCAACGTCCTGACTTTC. The full variable domain, rest sourced from reference TRBV7-8 and TRBJ2-6, is GAGVSQSPRYKVAKRGQDVALRCDPISGHVSLFWYQQALGQGPEFLTYFQNEAQLDKSGLPSDRFFAERPEGSVSTLKIQRTQQEDSAVYLCASSQSTGSAGANVLTFGAGSRLTVL.

This clonotype was picked up a small number of times. The V gene is TRBV7-2, the J gene TRBJ1-4; 9 bases fit TRBD1. Germline CDR1 reads SGHTA; CDR2 reads FQGNSA. After removal of 1 base from V and 9 bases from J, the junction contained 3 bases not matched to a gene. The CDR3 runs to 14 residues. The CDR3 sequence: CASSLEQGAKKLFF. The CDR3 coding sequence is TGTGCCAGCAGCTTAGAACAGGGGGCTAAAAAACTGTTTTTT. Combining the CDR3 with reference TRBV7-2 and TRBJ1-4 gives the whole variable domain GAGVSQSPSNKVTEKGKDVELRCDPISGHTALYWYRQSLGQGLEFLIYFQGNSAPDKSGLPSDRFSAERTGGSVSTLTIQRTQQEDSAVYLCASSLEQGAKKLFFGSGTQLSVL.

This clonotype has at least ten counts. The chain employs TRBV15 and TRBJ2-7; 12 positions match TRBD2. The V and J ends lost 0 bases and 3 bases, in that order; junction bases with no gene match: 9. CDR3 size: 18 residues. The germline V gene encodes CDR1 LNHNV and CDR2 YYDKDF (reference sequence). The CDR3 is CATSREASGRARNYEQYF. CDR3 sequence (DNA): TGTGCCACCAGCAGAGAGGCTAGCGGGAGGGCCAGGAACTACGAGCAGTACTTC.

The chain employs TRBV6-6 and TRBJ1-5; D is undetermined. The V gene lost 7 bases and the J gene lost 9 bases, with 16 bases spanning the gap. The CDR3 contains 13 residues. Per the germline V gene, CDR1 is MNHNY and CDR2 is SVGAGI (reference sequence). CDR3 region: CASKSGSEGPQHF. CDR3 bases: TGTGCCAGCAAAAGTGGGTCGGAGGGGCCCCAGCATTTT.

This clonotype was picked up a small number of times. The chain couples TRBV4-1 to TRBJ2-2; D is tentatively TRBD1 or TRBD2 (5 bases each). This CDR3 contains 15 residues. V was shortened by 0 bases and J by 8 bases, with 13 bases between the two germline ends. CDR1 MGHRA and CDR2 YSYEKL come from the germline V gene. CDR3 in amino acids: CASSQEREGTGELFF. The CDR3 DNA is TGCGCCAGCAGCCAAGAGCGAGAGGGGACGGGGGAGCTGTTTTTT.

The chain uses TRBV29-1 and TRBJ1-1; no reliable D call. V gave up 7 bases and J gave up 1 base, with 7 bases separating them. The CDR3 is made up of 11 amino acids. Per the germline V gene, CDR1 is SQVTM and CDR2 is ANQGSEA. As DNA, the CDR3 is TGCAGCGCTGACCCGAACACTGAAGCTTTCTTT. It codes for CSADPNTEAFF.

The chain carries TRBV7-9 and TRBJ2-5, with 11 bases fitting TRBD2. V trimming: 1 base; J trimming: 4 bases; junction bases outside the gene matches: 2. Germline values: CDR1 SEHNR, CDR2 FQNEAQ (reference sequence). The CDR3 length is 15 residues. The CDR3 DNA reads TGTGCCAGCAGCTTAGGACTAGCGGGGATAGAGACCCAGTACTTC. This sequence encodes CASSLGLAGIETQYF.

This clonotype was recorded a few times. The chain links TRBV12-3 or TRBV12-4 to TRBJ1-1; 8 bases are a match to TRBD1. This CDR3 comprises 14 residues. The J segment lost 0 bases and the V segment lost 6 bases, leaving 3 bases of the junction unmatched. For the CDR3, the DNA is TGTGCCAGCAGATGGGGACAGGTGAACACTGAAGCTTTCTTT. Encoded protein: CASRWGQVNTEAFF.

The chain joins TRBV11-2 to TRBJ2-3; perhaps TRBD2 as D (6 bases). CDR1 and CDR2 (germline): SGHAT, FQNNGV. The CDR3 spans 13 residues. Trimming took off 8 bases at V and 2 bases at J, with 11 bases between the two ends. CDR3 region: CASFGGFTDTQYF. CDR3 coding DNA: TGTGCCAGCTTTGGGGGGTTCACAGATACGCAGTATTTT.

There are many counts of this clonotype. J is TRBJ1-2 and V is TRBV12-3 or TRBV12-4; D remains unclear. The CDR3 is 13 residues long. V lost 4 bases and J 8 bases, leaving 14 bases between the germline ends. This chain's CDR3 is CASSWPGVDGYTF. The CDR3 coding sequence is TGTGCCAGCAGTTGGCCCGGGGTGGACGGCTACACCTTC.

This clonotype was counted at least ten times. The J gene is TRBJ2-5, the V gene TRBV20-1, with 8 bases aligning to TRBD2. The germline V gene encodes CDR1 DFQATT and CDR2 SNEGSKA (reference sequence). V was pared by 4 bases and J by 5 bases, with 9 bases of the junction left unmatched. CDR3 length equals 14 residues. This CDR3 reads CSAMTGGPVETQYF. The CDR3 nucleotides read TGCAGTGCTATGACGGGGGGGCCGGTCGAGACCCAGTACTTC.

As to this clonotype: One junction end does not reproduce the germline sequence, and a read error may be involved. V and J are TRBV2 and TRBJ2-5; 8 bases line up with TRBD1. Germline V gene data show CDR1 as SNHLY and CDR2 as FYNNEI. This CDR3 spans 16 amino acids. CDR3 loop: CASSDSQSGGMETQYF. In DNA, the CDR3 is TGTGCCAGCAGTGATAGTCAGTCAGGGGGCATGGAGACTCAGTACTTC.

The sample holds many counts of this clonotype. The chain is built from TRBV29-1 and TRBJ1-2; TRBD1 is a possible D gene (5 bases). Trimming shortened V by 6 bases and J by 13 bases, and 24 bases separated the two germline ends. The CDR3 has 13 residues. CDR1 and CDR2 from the germline V gene are SQVTM and ANQGSEA. CDR3 sequence (DNA): TGCAGCGTCCCCAGGGAGGGCAGGGAGGTTCCCACCTTC. Translating it yields CSVPREGREVPTF.